This TCR beta chain emerged from a study of brain T cells in children with intractable seizures. This CDR3 is 14 amino acids long. Between the trimmed V and J ends, which lost 0 bases and 4 bases, there was a span of 10 bases. The germline V gene encodes CDR1 SGHRS and CDR2 YFSETQ. TCRdb keeps only in-frame clones here, not all; method: immunoSEQ multiplex PCR. The sample comprises about 340,000 clones, roughly 92% of which are singletons, and roughly 5.8% rests with the top ten. Time point in this sample: blood from clinic visit 5 months post-surgery; TSC patient then seizure free. The sequenced cases were selected for having the highest brain T cell transcript signatures. Pre-surgery treatment included at least one anti-epileptic drug. On this clone itself: Additional DNA sequences in this sample encode the identical CDR3.

The sequence came from a boy in the first two years of life with tuberous sclerosis and intractable seizures. The material sequenced was peripheral blood, taken more than 4 months after surgery. The chain carries TRBV5-1 and TRBJ2-5; the D is unclear. In nucleotides, the CDR3 is TGCGCCAGCAGCTTGGGGCAGGTTCGAGAGACCCAGTACTTC. Its translation: CASSLGQVRETQYF.